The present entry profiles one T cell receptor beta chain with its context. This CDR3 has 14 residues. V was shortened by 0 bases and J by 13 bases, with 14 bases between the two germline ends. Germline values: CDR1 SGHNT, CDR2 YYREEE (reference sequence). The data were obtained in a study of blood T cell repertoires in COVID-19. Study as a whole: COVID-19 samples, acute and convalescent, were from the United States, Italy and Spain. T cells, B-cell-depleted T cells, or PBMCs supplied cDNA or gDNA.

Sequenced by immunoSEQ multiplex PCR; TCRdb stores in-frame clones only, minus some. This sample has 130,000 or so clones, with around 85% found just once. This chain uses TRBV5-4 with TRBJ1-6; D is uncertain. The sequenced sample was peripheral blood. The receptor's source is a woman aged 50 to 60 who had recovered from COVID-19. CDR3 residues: CASSLVTAEGPLHF. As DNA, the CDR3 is TGTGCCAGCAGCTTGGTTACAGCAGAAGGCCCCCTCCACTTT.